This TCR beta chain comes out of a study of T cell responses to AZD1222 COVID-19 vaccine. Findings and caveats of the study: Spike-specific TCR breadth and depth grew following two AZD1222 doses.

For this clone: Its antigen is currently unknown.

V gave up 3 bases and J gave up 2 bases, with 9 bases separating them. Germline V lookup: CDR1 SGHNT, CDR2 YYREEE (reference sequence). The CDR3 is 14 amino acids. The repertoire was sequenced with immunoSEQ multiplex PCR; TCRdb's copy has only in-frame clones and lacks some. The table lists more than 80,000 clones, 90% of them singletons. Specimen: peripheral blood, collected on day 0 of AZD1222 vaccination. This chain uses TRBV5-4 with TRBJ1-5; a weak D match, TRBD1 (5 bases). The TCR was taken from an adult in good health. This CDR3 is CASSWGGGNQPQHF. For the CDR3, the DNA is TGTGCCAGCAGCTGGGGCGGGGGCAATCAGCCCCAGCATTTT.